One sample yielded the 13 T cell receptor beta chains listed below, sequenced in a study of shared clonotypes between healthy human individuals. TCRdb's table, derived via immunoSEQ multiplex PCR, lists solely in-frame clones and lacks some. The sample shows about 2,200,000 clones, more than 85% of them seen only once. Selected positively for CCR7 and CD45RO-negative, naive CD8 cells excluded terminally differentiated effector memory CD45RA+ cells. Sequenced: naive CD8+ T cells from PBMCs. The receptor source for this set is a man aged 18 to 35 in good health. Some clones in this sample may be carry-over from other donors' samples.

The chain joins TRBV5-3 to TRBJ2-2; D gene unclear. TRBV5-3 is an open reading frame, and its role is uncertain. The CDR3 contains 14 residues. The ends were cut back, 6 bases at V and 3 bases at J, with 12 bases in the middle. The CDR3 is CARNSNGYTGELFF. The CDR3 DNA is TGTGCCAGAAACTCAAACGGTTACACCGGGGAGCTGTTTTTT.

To note about this clone: This sample also contains other DNA sequences that code for the same CDR3. The chain's CDR3 is CASSIDPDMNTEAFF. The CDR3, as DNA: TGTGCCAGTAGTATAGATCCCGACATGAACACTGAAGCTTTCTTT. The chain recombines TRBV19 with TRBJ1-1; no firm D call. The germline gives CDR1 LNHDA, CDR2 SQIVND (reference sequence). V was trimmed by 0 bases and J by 0 bases, leaving 8 bases between them. This CDR3 comprises 15 residues.

CDR3 residues: CASSLHLRANQPQHF. The DNA of the CDR3 is TGTGCCAGCAGCTTGCATCTCAGGGCCAATCAGCCCCAGCATTTT. The rearrangement joins TRBV5-8 to TRBJ1-5, with D possibly being TRBD1 (5 bases). The CDR3 has 15 residues. CDR1 SGHTS and CDR2 YDEGEE come from the germline V gene. V was clipped by 1 base and J by 3 bases, with 11 bases between them. The whole variable domain, remainder taken from reference TRBV5-8 and TRBJ1-5, is EAGVTQSPTHLIKTRGQQATLRCSPISGHTSVYWYQQALGLGLQFLLWYDEGEERNRGNFPPRFSGRQFPNYSSELNVNALELEDSALYLCASSLHLRANQPQHFGDGTRLSIL.

The chain uses TRBV12-5 and TRBJ2-7; 7 nucleotides agree with TRBD1. The CDR3 totals 12 residues. V shed 1 base, J shed 10 bases, and the junction held 4 bases outside the gene matches. The germline CDR1 and CDR2 sequences are LGHNT and FRNRAP. CDR3 nucleotides: TGTGCTAGTGGTTTGGACCAGGGGGATCAGTACTTC. It yields the protein CASGLDQGDQYF.

The V call is TRBV4-3, the J call TRBJ2-7; possibly TRBD1 for D (5 bases). The ends were cut back, 0 bases at V and 1 base at J, with 10 bases in the middle. The CDR3 runs to 15 residues. Germline V gene sequence: CDR1 LGHNA, CDR2 YSLEER. CDR3 region: CASSQDQGRSYEQYF. CDR3 in DNA: TGCGCCAGCAGCCAAGATCAGGGCCGATCCTACGAGCAGTACTTC.

This rearrangement joins TRBV7-2 to TRBJ2-2, with D hard to call. Between the trimmed V and J ends, which lost 1 base and 3 bases, there was a span of 6 bases. The CDR3 has 14 amino acids. Germline-derived CDR1 and CDR2 are SGHTA and FQGNSA. The CDR3 DNA follows: TGTGCCAGCAGCTTAGTAGGGTACACCGGGGAGCTGTTTTTT. Translating gives CASSLVGYTGELFF.

J is TRBJ1-1 and V is TRBV7-9, with D perhaps TRBD1 (6 bases). Germline CDR1 is SEHNR and CDR2 is FQNEAQ (reference sequence). Trimming took 7 bases from V and 0 from J, leaving 12 bases between them. CDR3 length: 14 residues. The CDR3 DNA follows: TGTGCCAGCACCGCGGACAGCTTGAACACTGAAGCTTTCTTT. As protein: CASTADSLNTEAFF.

This chain uses TRBV6-5 with TRBJ2-3, with 9 bases fitting TRBD2. Germline V gene sequence: CDR1 MNHEY, CDR2 SVGAGI. J lost 5 bases, V lost 2 bases, and 5 bases had no gene match. This CDR3 is built from 15 residues. CDR3 sequence: CASSYLAGRRDTQYF. The CDR3 region has the DNA TGTGCCAGCAGTTACCTAGCGGGGCGGCGAGATACGCAGTATTTT.

The chain couples TRBV29-1 to TRBJ1-1; D remains unclear. The CDR3 loop spans 11 amino acids. Germline CDR1 reads SQVTM; CDR2 reads ANQGSEA. Trimming cost V 7 bases and J 0 bases, with 6 bases left between them. The CDR3 here is CSAEVNTEAFF. The CDR3 DNA reads as TGCAGCGCCGAAGTGAACACTGAAGCTTTCTTT. The full variable domain, its missing parts supplied by reference TRBV29-1 and TRBJ1-1, is SAVISQKPSRDICQRGTSLTIQCQVDSQVTMMFWYRQQPGQSLTLIATANQGSEATYESGFVIDKFPISRPNLTFSTLTVSNMSPEDSSIYLCSAEVNTEAFFGQGTRLTVV.

The chain carries TRBV19 and TRBJ2-7, with TRBD1 identical over 9 bases. Trimming at V came to 2 bases and at J to 5 bases, leaving 7 bases not matched to a gene. CDR1 and CDR2 from the germline V gene are LNHDA and SQIVND (reference sequence). This CDR3 spans 15 amino acids. This CDR3 is CASSISLRTGDEQYF. The CDR3 DNA is TGTGCCAGTAGTATAAGTCTTCGGACAGGGGACGAGCAGTACTTC.

The J gene is TRBJ2-2, the V gene TRBV7-3; 9 nucleotides match TRBD2. The CDR3 is made up of 17 amino acids. V lost 2 bases to trimming and J lost 3 bases; unmatched junction nucleotides: 7. The germline V gene encodes CDR1 SGHTA and CDR2 FQGTGA. The CDR3 DNA reads TGTGCCAGCAGCTTAGGGGAGACTAGCGGATACACCGGGGAGCTGTTTTTT. This gives the protein CASSLGETSGYTGELFF.

This rearrangement joins TRBV7-8 to TRBJ2-7; 7 bases agree with TRBD1. The CDR3 runs to 18 residues. The germline V gene has CDR1 SGHVS and CDR2 FQNEAQ. J was trimmed by 0 bases and V by 5 bases; bases with no gene match: 16. CDR3 protein: CASSEDFAGTANSYEQYF. CDR3 in DNA: TGTGCCAGCAGCGAGGATTTCGCCGGGACAGCGAACTCCTACGAGCAGTACTTC.

The chain has TRBV28 and TRBJ2-5; 7 nucleotides line up with TRBD2. Germline V lookup: CDR1 MDHEN, CDR2 SYDVKM. This CDR3 region has 10 residues. With 6 bases clipped from V and 11 bases from J, the junction kept 3 bases outside the gene matches. CDR3 sequence reads: CASSGGKQYF. The CDR3, as DNA: TGTGCCAGCAGCGGGGGGAAACAGTACTTC.